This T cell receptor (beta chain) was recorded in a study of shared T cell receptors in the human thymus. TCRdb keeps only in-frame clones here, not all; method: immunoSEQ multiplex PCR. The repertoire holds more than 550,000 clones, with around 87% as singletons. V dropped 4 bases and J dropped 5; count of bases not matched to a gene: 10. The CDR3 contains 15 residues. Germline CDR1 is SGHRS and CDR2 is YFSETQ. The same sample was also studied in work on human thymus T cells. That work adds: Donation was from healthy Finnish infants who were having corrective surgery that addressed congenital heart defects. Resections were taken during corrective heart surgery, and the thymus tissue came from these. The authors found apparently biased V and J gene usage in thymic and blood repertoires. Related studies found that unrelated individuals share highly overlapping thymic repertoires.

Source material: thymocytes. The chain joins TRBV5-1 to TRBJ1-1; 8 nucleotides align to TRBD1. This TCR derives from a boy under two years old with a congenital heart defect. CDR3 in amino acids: CASSHSQGARTEAFF. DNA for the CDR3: TGCGCCAGCAGCCATTCCCAGGGGGCGCGGACTGAAGCTTTCTTT. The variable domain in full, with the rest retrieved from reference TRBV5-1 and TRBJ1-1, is KAGVTQTPRYLIKTRGQQVTLSCSPISGHRSVSWYQQTPGQGLQFLFEYFSETQRNKGNFPGRFSGRQFSNSRSEMNVSTLELGDSALYLCASSHSQGARTEAFFGQGTRLTVV.